This passage covers 28 T cell receptor beta chains from one sample sequenced in a study of T-cell memory formation after mild COVID-19. One entry per CDR3 protein, called by TCRdb with MiXCR from the 5' RACE reads. The data hold some 440,000 distinct CDR3 sequences, with approximately 23% observed a single time. Sequenced sample: PBMCs or a T cell subset sorted from them (not recorded which). All receptors derive from an adult woman who had mild COVID-19 (a few samples of this study predate the infection). Cell type and time point are not known.

This clonotype appeared many times. J is TRBJ2-3 and V is TRBV12-3 or TRBV12-4; 7 bases align to TRBD2. CDR3 length equals 15 residues. V lost 5 bases and J lost 0; bases outside the gene matches: 5. The CDR3 region has the DNA TGTGCCAGCAGTCCTAGCGGAACTAGCACAGATACGCAGTATTTT. Translation: CASSPSGTSTDTQYF.

The CDR3 DNA is TGTGCCAGCAGTGAGCGGCAAGGGGGTAGAGAGACCCAGTACTTC. Protein product: CASSERQGGRETQYF. The V call is TRBV2, the J call TRBJ2-5; a possible D gene is TRBD1 (6 bases). V gave up 3 bases and J gave up 4 bases, with 15 bases separating them. The CDR3 totals 15 residues. Looked up from germline, CDR1 is SNHLY and CDR2 is FYNNEI.

The chain employs TRBV20-1 and TRBJ1-5; tentatively, D is TRBD1 (6 bases). V lost 3 bases and J 6 bases, leaving 15 bases between the germline ends. The length of the CDR3 is 14 residues. Germline CDR1 reads DFQATT; CDR2 reads SNEGSKA (reference sequence). This chain's CDR3 is CSASLGTMGQPQHF. The CDR3 nucleotides read TGCAGTGCTAGCCTGGGGACAATGGGTCAGCCCCAGCATTTT.

The table lists this clonotype with many counts. V and J are TRBV6-5 and TRBJ2-2, with a weak D call TRBD1 (6 bases). The CDR3 is made up of 14 amino acids. Germline V lookup: CDR1 MNHEY, CDR2 SVGAGI. Trimming took off 6 bases at V and 4 bases at J, with 12 bases between the two ends. The CDR3 here is CASRRTDSTGELFF. The CDR3 DNA reads TGTGCCAGCAGACGGACAGATTCCACCGGGGAGCTGTTTTTT.

This clonotype came up a few times. The genes are TRBV6-6 and TRBJ1-2; 9 bases map to TRBD1. Germline CDR1 MNHNY, CDR2 SVGAGI (reference sequence). This CDR3 spans 14 amino acids. The trim removed 5 bases at V and 4 bases at J, leaving 5 bases unmatched. CDR3 sequence reads: CASSHGQGIYGYTF. The DNA for the CDR3 is TGTGCCAGCAGTCATGGACAGGGGATCTATGGCTACACCTTC.

The rearrangement links TRBV27 to TRBJ2-5, with 10 positions matching TRBD1. From germline, CDR1 is MNHEY and CDR2 SMNVEV (reference sequence). V lost 4 bases to trimming and J lost 7 bases; unmatched junction nucleotides: 9. This CDR3 region has 15 residues. The CDR3 protein is CASSSTGGLTGTQYF. The CDR3 nucleotides are TGTGCCAGCAGTTCGACAGGGGGCTTAACGGGGACCCAGTACTTC.

At least ten counts were recorded for this clonotype. The chain recombines TRBV20-1 with TRBJ2-1; 8 nucleotides agree with TRBD2. This CDR3 region has 13 residues. Looked up from germline, CDR1 is DFQATT and CDR2 is SNEGSKA (reference sequence). After removal of 0 bases from V and 9 bases from J, the junction contained 4 bases not matched to a gene. CDR3 bases: TGCAGTGCTAGAGATTCCCTAGCGGGTGAGCAGTTCTTC. Translating it yields CSARDSLAGEQFF.

This clonotype was observed a handful of times. The V gene is TRBV29-1, the J gene TRBJ2-5, with D possibly TRBD2 on 6 matching bases. The V end lost 4 bases, the J end lost 5 bases, and 11 bases lay between the germline ends. Germline V gives CDR1 SQVTM, CDR2 ANQGSEA. The CDR3 runs 12 residues. The CDR3 reads CSVGGVSETQYF. Here the CDR3 DNA reads TGCAGCGTTGGGGGGGTCTCTGAGACCCAGTACTTC. Complete variable domain (other parts from reference TRBV29-1 and TRBJ2-5): SAVISQKPSRDICQRGTSLTIQCQVDSQVTMMFWYRQQPGQSLTLIATANQGSEATYESGFVIDKFPISRPNLTFSTLTVSNMSPEDSSIYLCSVGGVSETQYFGPGTRLLVL.

V usage is TRBV7-9 and J usage is TRBJ2-7; D is ambiguous. Trimming stripped 2 bases from V and 2 bases from J, with 10 bases between. Per the germline V gene, CDR1 is SEHNR and CDR2 is FQNEAQ (reference sequence). The CDR3 contains 14 residues. The CDR3 DNA reads TGTGCCAGCAGCTTACAGCACTTACCCTACGAGCAGTACTTC. This codes for CASSLQHLPYEQYF. Using reference TRBV7-9 and TRBJ2-7 for the parts outside the CDR3, the full variable domain is DTGVSQNPRHKITKRGQNVTFRCDPISEHNRLYWYRQTLGQGPEFLTYFQNEAQLEKSRLLSDRFSAERPKGSFSTLEIQRTEQGDSAMYLCASSLQHLPYEQYFGPGTRLTVT.

This clonotype occurred a few times. The J gene is TRBJ2-2, the V gene TRBV5-1, with 8 nucleotides matching TRBD1. The CDR3 totals 16 residues. The junction had 5 bases not matched to a gene; V was cut back by 1 base and J by 3 bases. CDR1 and CDR2 from the germline V gene are SGHRS and YFSETQ. The CDR3 DNA reads as TGCGCCAGCAGCTTGTCAGGGACAGGTGACACCGGGGAGCTGTTTTTT. Amino acids: CASSLSGTGDTGELFF. Based on the CDR3 plus reference TRBV5-1 and TRBJ2-2, the full variable domain is KAGVTQTPRYLIKTRGQQVTLSCSPISGHRSVSWYQQTPGQGLQFLFEYFSETQRNKGNFPGRFSGRQFSNSRSEMNVSTLELGDSALYLCASSLSGTGDTGELFFGEGSRLTVL.

This clonotype showed up just a few times. V usage is TRBV12-3 or TRBV12-4 and J usage is TRBJ2-3; D unresolved. The CDR3 totals 13 residues. Trimming pared 6 bases from V and 2 bases from J, leaving 9 bases between. CDR3 region: CASRPQNTDTQYF. In nucleotides, the CDR3 is TGTGCCAGCAGGCCCCAGAACACAGATACGCAGTATTTT.

This clonotype was observed a few times. The chain carries TRBV20-1 and TRBJ1-1, with D possibly matching TRBD1 (5 bases). The germline CDR1 and CDR2 sequences are DFQATT and SNEGSKA (reference sequence). This CDR3 region has 17 residues. V was trimmed by 4 bases and J by 3 bases, leaving 24 bases between them. CDR3 loop: CSATGGHRQSSDTEAFF. The CDR3 DNA follows: TGCAGTGCTACCGGCGGGCATCGACAGTCATCGGACACTGAAGCTTTCTTT.

A word on this clonotype: The junction departs from germline at one end; a sequencing error may be responsible. The J gene is TRBJ2-7, the V gene TRBV20-1; D unclear. CDR3 size: 12 residues. Germline loops: CDR1 DFQATT, CDR2 SNEGSKA (reference sequence). Here the CDR3 reads CSARVPPYEQYF. For the CDR3, the DNA is TGCAGTGCCAGAGTCCCCCCCTATGAGCAGTACTTC.

A few counts support this clonotype. The chain carries TRBV24-1 and TRBJ2-2, with TRBD2 matching 14 bases. The CDR3 spans 17 residues. J gave up 4 bases and V 4 bases, and 4 bases lay outside the gene matches. From germline, CDR1 is KGHDR and CDR2 SFDVKD. This chain's CDR3 is CATSDRGLAGGTGELFF. DNA for the CDR3: TGTGCCACCAGTGACCGCGGACTAGCGGGAGGCACCGGGGAGCTGTTTTTT.

There are many counts of this clonotype. The V call is TRBV7-9, the J call TRBJ2-1; 15 bases fit TRBD2. V gave up 10 bases and J gave up 8 bases; unmatched junction bases: 12. The CDR3 covers 16 residues. Looked up from germline, CDR1 is SEHNR and CDR2 is FQNEAQ (reference sequence). CDR3 bases: TGTGCCACTGCGCCACTCGGACTAGCGGGAGGGCATGAGCAGTTCTTC. It codes for CATAPLGLAGGHEQFF.

The chain is built from TRBV4-2 and TRBJ2-7; TRBD1 or TRBD2 may be the D gene (5 bases each). Trimming took off 3 bases at V and 7 bases at J, with 13 bases between the two ends. Germline-derived CDR1 and CDR2 are LGHNA and YNFKEQ. There are 13 residues in the CDR3. The DNA of the CDR3 is TGTGCCAGCAGCCACGGGACCGGCGGGGAGCAGTACTTC. Translation: CASSHGTGGEQYF.

This sequence joins TRBV7-9 and TRBJ1-2, with D perhaps matching TRBD1 (6 bases). The CDR3 has 14 residues. V was clipped by 0 bases and J by 5 bases, with 10 bases between them. CDR1 and CDR2 from the germline V gene are SEHNR and FQNEAQ (reference sequence). In DNA form, the CDR3 reads TGTGCCAGCAGCTTAGCGGTACAGGGTTATGGCTACACCTTC. Encoded protein: CASSLAVQGYGYTF.

This chain uses TRBV5-1 with TRBJ2-3; TRBD1 is a possible D gene (5 bases). The CDR3 totals 17 residues. Germline V lookup: CDR1 SGHRS, CDR2 YFSETQ. Trimming pared 1 base from V and 1 base from J, leaving 16 bases between. The CDR3 is CASSLHNVREGTDTQYF. CDR3 coding DNA: TGCGCCAGCAGCTTGCACAACGTCAGGGAAGGCACAGATACGCAGTATTTT. Variable domain in full (rest from reference TRBV5-1 and TRBJ2-3): KAGVTQTPRYLIKTRGQQVTLSCSPISGHRSVSWYQQTPGQGLQFLFEYFSETQRNKGNFPGRFSGRQFSNSRSEMNVSTLELGDSALYLCASSLHNVREGTDTQYFGPGTRLTVL.

The rearrangement uses TRBV24-1 and TRBJ2-6, with D unresolved. This CDR3 has 15 residues. Between the trimmed V and J ends, which lost 5 bases and 0 bases, there was a span of 7 bases. Germline lookup yields CDR1 KGHDR and CDR2 SFDVKD. CDR3 amino acids: CATSGIGSGANVLTF. The DNA of the CDR3 is TGTGCCACCAGTGGGATTGGCTCTGGGGCCAACGTCCTGACTTTC.

In its sample, this clonotype was seen a few times. The V gene is TRBV30, the J gene TRBJ1-6; no clear D gene. This CDR3 spans 13 amino acids. V was trimmed by 3 bases and J by 10 bases, leaving 13 bases between them. Per the germline V gene, CDR1 is GTSNPN and CDR2 is SVGIG (reference sequence). CDR3 amino acids: CAWRASPLSPLHF. CDR3 coding DNA: TGTGCCTGGAGAGCCTCCCCCCTATCACCCCTCCACTTT.

The chain carries TRBV20-1 and TRBJ2-1; 10 nucleotides agree with TRBD1. Trimming took 0 bases from V and 6 from J; bases not matched to a gene: 8. The CDR3 contains 16 residues. CDR1 and CDR2 (germline): DFQATT, SNEGSKA (reference sequence). This CDR3 reads CSARDPGQGDSNEQFF. Written as DNA, the CDR3 is TGCAGTGCTAGAGATCCTGGACAGGGGGACTCCAATGAGCAGTTCTTC.

The CDR3 DNA reads as TGTGCCAGCAGCTTTCTAGCGGGAGGTCATGAGCAGTTCTTC. This encodes CASSFLAGGHEQFF. This chain joins TRBV7-3 and TRBJ2-1; 11 bases match TRBD2. This CDR3 comprises 14 residues. The V segment lost 3 bases and the J segment 8 bases; nucleotides outside the gene matches: 3. Germline loops: CDR1 SGHTA, CDR2 FQGTGA. The full variable domain, in which reference TRBV7-3 and TRBJ2-1 provide the parts outside the CDR3, is GAGVSQTPSNKVTEKGKYVELRCDPISGHTALYWYRQSLGQGPEFLIYFQGTGAADDSGLPNDRFFAVRPEGSVSTLKIQRTERGDSAVYLCASSFLAGGHEQFFGPGTRLTVL.

The J gene is TRBJ1-1, the V gene TRBV15, with 8 bases aligning to TRBD1. This CDR3 contains 14 residues. The germline CDR1 and CDR2 sequences are LNHNV and YYDKDF (reference sequence). V dropped 3 bases and J dropped 4; count of bases not matched to a gene: 4. CDR3 sequence reads: CATSRDRASTEAFF. CDR3 coding DNA: TGTGCCACCAGCAGGGACAGGGCAAGCACTGAAGCTTTCTTT.

The chain has TRBV30 and TRBJ2-5; tentative D call: TRBD1 (6 bases). Trimming removed 4 bases at V and 4 bases at J, with 7 bases between. The CDR3 loop spans 11 amino acids. CDR1 and CDR2 (germline): GTSNPN, SVGIG (reference sequence). The CDR3, as DNA: TGTGCCTGGACAGGGGCAGAGACCCAGTACTTC. Protein product: CAWTGAETQYF.

The chain links TRBV7-9 to TRBJ1-1; 7 bases are a match to TRBD1. With V trimmed by 4 bases and J by 7 bases, 3 bases remained unmatched. Germline V lookup: CDR1 SEHNR, CDR2 FQNEAQ (reference sequence). The length of the CDR3 is 12 residues. The CDR3 DNA reads TGTGCCAGCAGCTCGGGGGACAGTGAAGCTTTCTTT. Protein: CASSSGDSEAFF.

This clonotype was seen more than once but under ten times. The rearrangement uses TRBV5-1 and TRBJ2-1; D is uncertain. The CDR3 has 13 amino acids. Germline CDR1 and CDR2: SGHRS and YFSETQ. V was pared by 0 bases and J by 9 bases, with 10 bases between. CDR3 nucleotides: TGCGCCAGCAGCTTGGAAGTATCCGCTGAGCAGTTCTTC. Its protein is CASSLEVSAEQFF.

This clonotype has ten or more counts. This rearrangement joins TRBV24-1 to TRBJ1-5, with D possibly matching TRBD1 (6 bases). The CDR3 loop spans 17 amino acids. CDR1 and CDR2 from the germline V gene are KGHDR and SFDVKD. V lost 4 bases and J 3 bases, leaving 18 bases between the germline ends. For the CDR3, the DNA is TGTGCCACCAGTGACTCCTCAGGGGTCAATATCAATCAGCCCCAGCATTTT. Translated, it gives CATSDSSGVNINQPQHF.

Comment on this clonotype: At one of its ends the junction is not consistent with the germline gene, which may arise from a read error. The chain employs TRBV6-6 and TRBJ1-1; D uncertain. The CDR3 spans 13 residues. Germline V lookup: CDR1 MNHNY, CDR2 SVGAGI (reference sequence). CDR3 sequence reads: CASGSAPYTETFF. DNA of the CDR3: TGTGCCAGTGGGTCAGCTCCTTACACTGAAACTTTCTTT.